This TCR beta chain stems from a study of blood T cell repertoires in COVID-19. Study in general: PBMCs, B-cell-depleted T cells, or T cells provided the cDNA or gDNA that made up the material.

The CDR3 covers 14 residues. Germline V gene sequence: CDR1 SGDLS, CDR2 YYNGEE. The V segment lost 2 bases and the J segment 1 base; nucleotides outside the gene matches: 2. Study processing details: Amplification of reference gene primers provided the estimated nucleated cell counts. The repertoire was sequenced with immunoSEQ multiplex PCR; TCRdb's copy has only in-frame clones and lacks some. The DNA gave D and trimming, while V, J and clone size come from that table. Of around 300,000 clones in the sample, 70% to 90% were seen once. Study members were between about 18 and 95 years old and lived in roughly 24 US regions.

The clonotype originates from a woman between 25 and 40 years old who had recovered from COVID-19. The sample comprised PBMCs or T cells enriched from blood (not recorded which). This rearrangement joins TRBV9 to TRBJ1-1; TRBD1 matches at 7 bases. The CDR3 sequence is CASSVDRTNTEAFF. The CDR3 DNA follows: TGTGCCAGCAGCGTGGACAGGACGAACACTGAAGCTTTCTTT.